This T cell receptor (beta chain) was retrieved from a study of CD8+ T cells in alopecia areata. CDR1 and CDR2 from the germline V gene are MNHEY and SMNVEV (reference sequence). J was trimmed by 6 bases and V by 5 bases; bases with no gene match: 3. The length of the CDR3 is 13 residues. This clone came up a few times. Extracted RNA was reverse transcribed, and the resulting cDNA served as sequencing template. Generated by immunoSEQ multiplex PCR, the TCRdb table keeps only in-frame clones and is missing some. The data contain about 150,000 clones, 58% of them seen just once; the ten biggest clones take up roughly 6.7%.

This TCR was sampled from a human donor with alopecia areata. The gene calls are TRBV27 and TRBJ1-5; 8 positions agree with TRBD1. The sample was CD4+ T cells sorted from blood, taken at week 0. The CDR3 DNA reads TGTGCCAGCAGTGGACAGGGTTTTCAGCCCCAGCATTTT. Translating gives CASSGQGFQPQHF.